This is a list of T cell receptor beta chains from one sample in a study of shared clonotypes between healthy human individuals. Sequencing used immunoSEQ multiplex PCR; TCRdb keeps in-frame clones, though not all of them. The repertoire holds 2.3 million or so clones, 80% to 95% seen once, with 0.35% to 0.5% in the top ten. The sample comprised naive CD4+ T cells from PBMCs. The source of these receptors is a young man in good health. Some clones in this sample may be carry-over from other donors' samples. Both conserved end residues are part of each CDR3. Each record gives: D gene, clone size, J gene, V gene, CDR3 DNA, CDR3 protein. The D gene is left open where the match is weak. Expanded clones get a size class; other rows say once, few or many, or leave the size out.

NA | NA | TRBJ2-5 | TRBV5-6 | TGTGCCAGCAGCTTGGAGAGGCATTCCCAAGAGACCCAGTACTTC | CASSLERHSQETQYF
NA | NA | TRBJ2-6 | TRBV7-9 | TGTGCCAGCAGGGCCTTTGGGGGGCCTGGGGCCAACGTCCTGACTTTC | CASRAFGGPGANVLTF
NA | NA | TRBJ2-7 | TRBV6-4 | TGTGCCAGCAGTGCGAAGAAAACACAAGCCGACGAGCAGTACTTC | CASSAKKTQADEQYF
NA | NA | TRBJ1-2 | TRBV15 | TGTGCCACCAGCAGAGGGAGGGTCCCAGGGAACCATGGCTACACCTTC | CATSRGRVPGNHGYTF
NA | NA | TRBJ2-4 | TRBV28 | TGTGCCAGCAGGAACAGCGGCGCCAAAAACATTCAGTACTTC | CASRNSGAKNIQYF
NA | NA | TRBJ2-3 | TRBV11-3 | TGTGCCAGCAGCTTAGACAATAGCGGCCTCCCGAACACAGATACGCAGTATTTT | CASSLDNSGLPNTDTQYF
NA | NA | TRBJ1-5 | TRBV30 | TGTGCCTGGAGTGTAACCGGTTCGCCCCAGCATTTT | CAWSVTGSPQHF
NA | NA | TRBJ1-6 | TRBV28 | TGTGCCAGCGGGACCCCGAGAGCACCCCTCCACTTT | CASGTPRAPLHF
NA | few | TRBJ1-4 | TRBV7-9 | TGTGCGACTGGCAGAAATGAAAAACTGTTTTTT | CATGRNEKLFF
TRBD1 | NA | TRBJ2-5 | TRBV7-2 | TGTGCCAGCAGCTTAGGCGGACAGGGCCTGGAGACCCAGTACTTC | CASSLGGQGLETQYF
NA | NA | TRBJ1-4 | TRBV19 | TGTGCCAGTAGTATGGGCCCGCGACATGAAAAACTGTTTTTT | CASSMGPRHEKLFF
TRBD1 | NA | TRBJ1-2 | TRBV6-1 | TGTGCCAGCGGACAGGTTCACTATGGCTACACCTTC | CASGQVHYGYTF
NA | once | TRBJ2-7 | TRBV19 | TGTGCCAGTAGTAGGGGGGACGGAACCTACGAGCAGTACTTC | CASSRGDGTYEQYF
TRBD1 | NA | TRBJ2-2 | TRBV7-9 | TGTGCCAGCAGCCCGACAGGGGGGGAGACCGGGGAGCTGTTTTTT | CASSPTGGETGELFF
NA | NA | TRBJ1-3 | TRBV4-2 | TGTGCCAGCAGCCTCGTGAGAGACTCTGGAAACACCATATATTTT | CASSLVRDSGNTIYF
NA | NA | TRBJ1-3 | TRBV9 | TGTGCCAGCAGCGCCGTTAGAGGAAGCCCAAACACCATATATTTT | CASSAVRGSPNTIYF
NA | NA | TRBJ2-3 | TRBV7-3 | TGTGCCAGCAGCCTATACGGCGGCGGGAACACAGATACGCAGTATTTT | CASSLYGGGNTDTQYF
TRBD2 | NA | TRBJ2-3 | TRBV18 | TGTGCCAGCTCACCACAAGGCGGGAGCTCAGATACGCAGTATTTT | CASSPQGGSSDTQYF
TRBD1 | NA | TRBJ2-7 | TRBV7-3 | TGTGCCAGCAGCTTACTAGGGGGACAGGGACCCTACGAGCAGTACTTC | CASSLLGGQGPYEQYF
TRBD2 | NA | TRBJ2-1 | TRBV6-5 | TGCGGTACTAGAGAGGCGGGAGTTCACAATGAGCAGTTCTTC | CGTREAGVHNEQFF
NA | NA | TRBJ2-5 | TRBV7-9 | TGTGCCAGCAGCCCTGGACGGGGCCAGGGGGGAGAGACCCAGTACTTC | CASSPGRGQGGETQYF
NA | once | TRBJ2-7 | TRBV18 | TGTGCCAGCTCAACCAACCCGGGGTACGAGCAGTACTTC | CASSTNPGYEQYF
TRBD2 | NA | TRBJ2-3 | TRBV11-3 | TGTGCCAGCAGCTTAGAAGGTTTGGGGACTAGCGGGAGTTACACAGATACGCAGTATTTT | CASSLEGLGTSGSYTDTQYF
NA | NA | TRBJ2-5 | TRBV7-2 | TGTGCCAGCAGCTTAGCGGTACTTTCTATTGGGCTACAAGAGACCCAGTACTTC | CASSLAVLSIGLQETQYF
NA | NA | TRBJ1-4 | TRBV5-6 | TGTGCCAGCAGCTTCGGGCATAATGAAAAACTGTTTTTT | CASSFGHNEKLFF
TRBD1 | NA | TRBJ1-1 | TRBV5-1 | TGCGCCAGCAGCTTGGACAGGGGGGCACTTGAAGCTTTCTTT | CASSLDRGALEAFF
NA | NA | TRBJ2-3 | TRBV18 | TGTGCCAGCTCACCACTCGGGGATACGCAGTATTTT | CASSPLGDTQYF
TRBD2 | NA | TRBJ2-2 | TRBV28 | TGTGCCAGCAGTTTAAAGACTAGCGGGAGTAGAGGGGAGCTGTTTTTT | CASSLKTSGSRGELFF
TRBD1 | NA | TRBJ1-2 | TRBV28 | TGTGCCAGCAGTTTAGGGAGACAGGGGAGGGGCTACACCTTC | CASSLGRQGRGYTF
NA | NA | TRBJ1-1 | TRBV5-4 | TGTGCCAGCAGCTTGCGGAGGGGGAACACTGAAGCTTTCTTT | CASSLRRGNTEAFF
NA | NA | TRBJ2-7 | TRBV21-1 | TGTGCCAGCAGCACAACAGGGGACTACGAGCAGTACTTC | CASSTTGDYEQYF
NA | NA | TRBJ1-2 | TRBV7-9 | TGTGCCAGCAGACCCACCCAAGATTATGGCTACACCTTC | CASRPTQDYGYTF
NA | once | TRBJ1-2 | TRBV6-5 | TGTGCCAGCAGTTACTCTCTAACCCACCCGGGTGGCTACACCTTC | CASSYSLTHPGGYTF
TRBD2 | NA | TRBJ2-7 | TRBV6-6 | TGTGCCAGCAGTTTATCGGGACTAGCGGGTTCCTTC | CASSLSGLAGSF
NA | NA | TRBJ1-1 | TRBV27 | TGTGCCAGCAGTTACTCCCCGACAGCGAACACTGAAGCTTTCTTT | CASSYSPTANTEAFF
TRBD2 | NA | TRBJ2-7 | TRBV6-4 | TGTGCCAGCAGTGAAAGCGGGAGGGAGCAGTACTTC | CASSESGREQYF
TRBD1 | NA | TRBJ2-6 | TRBV18 | TGTGCCAGCTCACCCCCGGGACAGGGCAGCTCTGGGGCCAACGTCCTGACTTTC | CASSPPGQGSSGANVLTF
NA | NA | TRBJ2-1 | TRBV7-2 | TGTGCCAGCAGCTTAGGGCTTACCCCCTCCTACAATGAGCAGTTCTTC | CASSLGLTPSYNEQFF
NA | NA | TRBJ1-5 | TRBV10-3 | TGTGCCGCCACTGTAGGGATCGATCAGCCCCAGCATTTT | CAATVGIDQPQHF
NA | NA | TRBJ2-7 | TRBV18 | TGTGCCAGCTCACCACAACCGGGATCCTACGAGCAGTACTTC | CASSPQPGSYEQYF
TRBD1 | NA | TRBJ1-1 | TRBV27 | TGTGCCAGCAGTTTAACCCTGACAGGGGACACTGAAGCTTTCTTT | CASSLTLTGDTEAFF
NA | NA | TRBJ1-4 | TRBV5-1 | TGCGCCAGCAGCATTCAGGGGCCCAATGAAAAACTGTTTTTT | CASSIQGPNEKLFF
TRBD1 | NA | TRBJ1-1 | TRBV7-3 | TGTGCCAGCAGTTTACAGGGGGCGAAGCACACTGAAGCTTTCTTT | CASSLQGAKHTEAFF
NA | NA | TRBJ2-3 | TRBV6-4 | TGTGCCAGCAGTACTACGGGCACAGATACGCAGTATTTT | CASSTTGTDTQYF
NA | NA | TRBJ2-7 | TRBV15 | TGTGCCACCAGCAGAGATAGTGGCTACGAGCAGTACTTC | CATSRDSGYEQYF
TRBD1 | NA | TRBJ2-5 | TRBV5-4 | TGTGCCAGCAGCCGGGGACAGCAAGAGACCCAGTACTTC | CASSRGQQETQYF
TRBD1 | NA | TRBJ1-2 | TRBV4-3 | TGCGCCAGCAGCCAAGACCCCGACAGGGGCAGAGTCTACACCTTC | CASSQDPDRGRVYTF
NA | NA | TRBJ1-4 | TRBV5-4 | TGTGCCAGCAGCTTGGGGGCAACTAATGAAAAACTGTTTTTT | CASSLGATNEKLFF
NA | NA | TRBJ1-2 | TRBV6-6 | TGTGCCAGCAGTCCCCTTTTGAGAGACTATGGCTACACCTTC | CASSPLLRDYGYTF
NA | NA | TRBJ1-1 | TRBV29-1 | TGCAGCGTTGACTGGGGGTTGCCCACTGAAGCTTTCTTT | CSVDWGLPTEAFF
NA | NA | TRBJ1-5 | TRBV2 | TGTGCCAGCAGTGACGGGGGGCGCTTTCAGCCCCAGCATTTT | CASSDGGRFQPQHF
NA | NA | TRBJ2-5 | TRBV29-1 | TGCAGCGCGGGCAGGCAAGGCCAAGAGACCCAGTACTTC | CSAGRQGQETQYF
NA | NA | TRBJ1-2 | TRBV5-6 | TGTGCCAGCAGCCTCTGTTTGAGGGGCGTGTGCTATGGCTACACCTTC | CASSLCLRGVCYGYTF
TRBD1 | once | TRBJ1-1 | TRBV28 | TGTGCCAGCAGAACAGGGGGAACGGGTATGAACACTGAAGCTTTCTTT | CASRTGGTGMNTEAFF
NA | NA | TRBJ2-2 | TRBV30 | TGTGCCTGGGGAGGGGGATTGGGTCCCGGGGAGCTGTTTTTT | CAWGGGLGPGELFF
NA | NA | TRBJ1-5 | TRBV4-3 | TGCGCCAGCAGCCACGGTAATCAGCCCCAGCATTTT | CASSHGNQPQHF
TRBD1 | NA | TRBJ2-2 | TRBV25-1 | TGTGCCACTACGGGACAGGGGAACACCGGGGAGCTGTTTTTT | CATTGQGNTGELFF
NA | NA | TRBJ2-1 | TRBV6-6 | TGTGCCAGCAGTTACTCGAGAGATGAGCAGTTCTTC | CASSYSRDEQFF
NA | NA | TRBJ1-2 | TRBV19 | TGTGCCAGTAGTATAGCCGGCAGGACCAACTATGGCTACACCTTC | CASSIAGRTNYGYTF